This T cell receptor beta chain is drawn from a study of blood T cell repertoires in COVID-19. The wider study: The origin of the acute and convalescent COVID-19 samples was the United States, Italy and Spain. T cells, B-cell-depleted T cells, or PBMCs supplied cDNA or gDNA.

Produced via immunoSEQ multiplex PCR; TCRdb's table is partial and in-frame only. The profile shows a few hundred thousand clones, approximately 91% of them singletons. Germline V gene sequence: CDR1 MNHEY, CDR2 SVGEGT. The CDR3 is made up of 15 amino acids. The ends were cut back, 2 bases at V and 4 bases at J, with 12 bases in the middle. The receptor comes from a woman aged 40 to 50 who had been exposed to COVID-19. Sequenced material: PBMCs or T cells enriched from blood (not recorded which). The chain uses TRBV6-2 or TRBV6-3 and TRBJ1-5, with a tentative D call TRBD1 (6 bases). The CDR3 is CASSYEGQGNQPQHF. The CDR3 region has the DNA TGTGCCAGCAGTTACGAGGGCCAGGGGAATCAGCCCCAGCATTTT.